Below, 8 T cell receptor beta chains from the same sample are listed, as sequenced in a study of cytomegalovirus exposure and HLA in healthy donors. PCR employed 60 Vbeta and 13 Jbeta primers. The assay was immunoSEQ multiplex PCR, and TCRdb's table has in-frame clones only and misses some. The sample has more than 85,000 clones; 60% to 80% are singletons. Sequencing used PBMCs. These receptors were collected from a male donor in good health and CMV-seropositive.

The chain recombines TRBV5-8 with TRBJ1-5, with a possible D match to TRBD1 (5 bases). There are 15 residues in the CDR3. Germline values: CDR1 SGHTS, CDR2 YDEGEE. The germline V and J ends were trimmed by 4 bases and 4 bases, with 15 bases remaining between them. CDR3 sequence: CASSHLGGLNQPQHF. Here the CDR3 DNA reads TGTGCCAGCAGCCACTTGGGGGGACTTAATCAGCCCCAGCATTTT.

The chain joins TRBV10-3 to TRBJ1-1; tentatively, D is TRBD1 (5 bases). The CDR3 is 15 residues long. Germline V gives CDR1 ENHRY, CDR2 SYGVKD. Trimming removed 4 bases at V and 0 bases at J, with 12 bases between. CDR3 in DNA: TGTGCCATCAGTGGTATCGGGGGGATGAACACTGAAGCTTTCTTT. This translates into CAISGIGGMNTEAFF.

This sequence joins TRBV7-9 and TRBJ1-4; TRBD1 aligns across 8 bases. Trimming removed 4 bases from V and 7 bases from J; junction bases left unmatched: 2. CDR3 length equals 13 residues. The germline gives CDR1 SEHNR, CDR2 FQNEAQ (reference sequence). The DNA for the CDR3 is TGTGCCAGCAGCTCAGGGGGCACTGAAAAACTGTTTTTT. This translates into CASSSGGTEKLFF.

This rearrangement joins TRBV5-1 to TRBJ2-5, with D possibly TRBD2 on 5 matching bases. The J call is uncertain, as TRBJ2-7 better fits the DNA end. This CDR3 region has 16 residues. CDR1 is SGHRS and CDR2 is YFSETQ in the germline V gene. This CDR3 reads CASSLEPRGNPYEQYF. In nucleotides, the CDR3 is TGCGCCAGCAGCTTGGAGCCTCGGGGAAACCCCTACGAGCAGTACTTC.

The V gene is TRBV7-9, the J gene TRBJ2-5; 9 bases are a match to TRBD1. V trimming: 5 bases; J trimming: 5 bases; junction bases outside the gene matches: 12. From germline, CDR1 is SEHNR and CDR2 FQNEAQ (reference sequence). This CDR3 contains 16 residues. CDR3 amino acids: CASSLFPGQGPETQYF. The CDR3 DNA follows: TGTGCCAGCAGCCTCTTTCCGGGACAGGGTCCCGAGACCCAGTACTTC. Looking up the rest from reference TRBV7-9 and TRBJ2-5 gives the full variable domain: DTGVSQNPRHKITKRGQNVTFRCDPISEHNRLYWYRQTLGQGPEFLTYFQNEAQLEKSRLLSDRFSAERPKGSFSTLEIQRTEQGDSAMYLCASSLFPGQGPETQYFGPGTRLLVL.

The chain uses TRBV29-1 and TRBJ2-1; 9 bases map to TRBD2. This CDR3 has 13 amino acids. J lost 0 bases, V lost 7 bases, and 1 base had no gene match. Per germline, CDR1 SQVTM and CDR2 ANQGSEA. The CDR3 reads CSGSGSSYNEQFF. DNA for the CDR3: TGCAGCGGTAGCGGGAGCTCCTACAATGAGCAGTTCTTC.

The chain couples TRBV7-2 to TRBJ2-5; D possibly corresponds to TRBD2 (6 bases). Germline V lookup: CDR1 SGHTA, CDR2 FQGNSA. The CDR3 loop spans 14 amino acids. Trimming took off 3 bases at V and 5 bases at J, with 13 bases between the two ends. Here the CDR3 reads CASSFQAGRETQYF. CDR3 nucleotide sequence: TGTGCCAGCAGCTTCCAGGCGGGGAGGGAGACCCAGTACTTC.

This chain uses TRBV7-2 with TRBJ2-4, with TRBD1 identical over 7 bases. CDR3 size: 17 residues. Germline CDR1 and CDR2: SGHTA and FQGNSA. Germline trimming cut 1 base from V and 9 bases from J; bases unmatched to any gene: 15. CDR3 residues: CASSLVPGPTGIGIQYF. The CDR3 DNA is TGTGCCAGCAGCTTAGTGCCGGGACCGACAGGGATCGGCATTCAGTACTTC.